This entry concerns a single T cell receptor (beta chain). The CDR3 extends over 18 amino acids. Trimming stripped 3 bases from V and 6 bases from J, with 26 bases between. Germline CDR1 is LNHDA and CDR2 is SQIVND (reference sequence). A multiplex PCR was run with 60 Vbeta primers and 13 Jbeta primers. The authors' processing: The authors later counted roughly 79 million unique TCR beta chains, 8.5 million to 13 million of them shared. Here immunoSEQ multiplex PCR was the method, and the copy in TCRdb shows in-frame clones only, minus some. The V and J calls and clone size come from that table; D and trimming were worked out from the DNA. Of around 150,000 clones listed, approximately 80% are singletons. The data stem from a study of cytomegalovirus exposure and HLA in healthy donors.

This sequence joins TRBV19 and TRBJ1-1; possible D gene TRBD1, 6 bases. Sequenced material: PBMCs. The sequence came from a woman aged 25 to 45 in good health and CMV-seropositive. The CDR3 region has the DNA TGTGCCAGTAGTATGTCCGTCCGGGGGGGGCTCTTGGGAGCTGAAGCTTTCTTT. Encoded protein: CASSMSVRGGLLGAEAFF.